Listed below are T cell receptor beta chains from one sample, sequenced in a study of CD8 T cells in Susac syndrome. TCRdb re-analysed the immunoSEQ multiplex PCR reads in MiXCR, keeping a single row per CDR3 protein. The sample includes 250,000 to 300,000 distinct CDR3 sequences, approximately 85% of them seen just once. What was sequenced was CD8+ T cells from PBMCs. These receptors were collected from a human donor with multiple sclerosis. The CDR3 runs from the conserved cysteine through the conserved F or W. A D gene is named only where the DNA matches it firmly. Clone size is stated in some rows and not others, as once, few, many or a class when expanded.

cdr3_length,d_call,v_call,clone_size,j_call,cdr3_aa,cdr3_nt
13,TRBD1,TRBV6-5,-,TRBJ1-5,CASSRQGDQPQHF,TGTGCCAGCAGTCGACAGGGGGATCAGCCCCAGCATTTT
17,-,TRBV6-5,-,TRBJ2-1,CASSYQAAGSSYNEQFF,TGTGCCAGCAGTTACCAAGCCGCGGGGAGCTCCTACAATGAGCAGTTCTTC
15,TRBD1,TRBV2,-,TRBJ1-2,CASIDRRQGNYGYTF,TGTGCCAGCATCGATAGGAGACAGGGGAACTATGGCTACACCTTC
16,TRBD2,TRBV9,-,TRBJ2-3,CASSFKREARTDTQYF,TGTGCCAGCAGCTTCAAGCGGGAGGCCCGCACAGATACGCAGTATTTT
11,-,TRBV28,-,TRBJ2-1,CASGFYNEQFF,TGTGCCAGCGGTTTCTACAATGAGCAGTTCTTC
18,-,TRBV20-1,-,TRBJ1-2,CSARDLSVGRGDPYGYTF,TGCAGTGCTAGAGATCTCTCCGTGGGTCGGGGGGATCCCTATGGCTACACCTTC
12,-,TRBV9,-,TRBJ2-7,CASSVDAGEQYF,TGTGCCAGCAGCGTAGACGCGGGCGAGCAGTACTTC
14,-,TRBV9,-,TRBJ2-7,CASGGINREYEQYF,TGTGCCAGCGGAGGAATCAACAGGGAATACGAGCAGTACTTC
15,TRBD1,TRBV4-1,-,TRBJ2-7,CASSPDPAGGYEQYF,TGCGCCAGCAGCCCAGACCCAGCAGGGGGCTACGAGCAGTACTTC
16,-,TRBV28,-,TRBJ1-1,CASKYWGQSLNTEAFF,TGTGCCAGCAAATACTGGGGGCAGAGTCTGAACACTGAAGCTTTCTTT
15,-,TRBV6-2/TRBV6-3,-,TRBJ2-1,CASSVLGTPRDEQFF,TGTGCCAGCAGTGTTCTCGGGACTCCGCGTGATGAGCAGTTCTTC
10,-,TRBV2,-,TRBJ2-1,CASRRVEQFF,TGTGCCAGCAGGCGGGTTGAGCAGTTCTTC
14,-,TRBV12-3/TRBV12-4,-,TRBJ2-2,CASSLSHLNRELFF,TGTGCCAGCAGTTTAAGTCACCTGAACAGGGAGCTGTTTTTT
15,TRBD1,TRBV27,few,TRBJ1-5,CASSPTGYPNQPQHF,TGTGCCAGCAGTCCGACAGGGTATCCTAATCAGCCCCAGCATTTT
12,-,TRBV12-3/TRBV12-4,once,TRBJ1-3,CAVRGSGNTIYF,TGTGCCGTGCGGGGCTCTGGAAACACCATATATTTT
14,-,TRBV24-1,-,TRBJ2-3,CATSDFQKEDTQYF,TGTGCCACCAGTGACTTCCAAAAAGAAGATACGCAGTATTTT
12,-,TRBV19,-,TRBJ2-3,CASKTSSDTQYF,TGTGCCAGCAAGACGAGCTCGGATACGCAGTATTTT
13,-,TRBV5-5,-,TRBJ1-2,CASSPVEPYGYTF,TGTGCCAGCAGCCCGGTGGAGCCCTATGGCTACACCTTC
17,TRBD1,TRBV28,-,TRBJ1-3,CASSPVGQEGTGNTIYF,TGTGCCAGCAGTCCTGTTGGACAGGAGGGCACTGGAAACACCATATATTTT
14,-,TRBV9,-,TRBJ1-2,CASSAPDSLYGYTF,TGTGCCAGCAGCGCCCCGGACAGCCTCTATGGCTACACCTTC
12,-,TRBV6-1,-,TRBJ1-2,CASMGVNYGYTF,TGTGCCAGCATGGGGGTTAACTATGGCTACACCTTC
12,-,TRBV29-1,-,TRBJ1-2,CSVRDTRNGYTF,TGCAGCGTCCGGGACACACGGAACGGCTACACCTTC
15,TRBD2,TRBV3-1,-,TRBJ2-7,CASSHPGEGSGEQYF,TGTGCCAGCAGCCACCCCGGGGAGGGTAGCGGCGAGCAGTACTTC
14,TRBD2,TRBV29-1,-,TRBJ2-1,CSVAETSGTNEQFF,TGCAGCGTTGCCGAGACTAGCGGGACTAATGAGCAGTTCTTC
14,TRBD2,TRBV7-6,-,TRBJ2-1,CASSSSGRGDEQFF,TGTGCCAGCAGCTCTAGCGGGAGAGGGGATGAGCAGTTCTTC
17,TRBD1,TRBV9,-,TRBJ2-1,CASSVDRGQGTYNEQFF,TGTGCCAGCAGCGTGGATAGAGGACAGGGCACCTACAATGAGCAGTTCTTC
10,-,TRBV19,-,TRBJ1-2,CASEGNDYTF,TGTGCCAGTGAGGGGAATGACTACACCTTC
17,-,TRBV28,-,TRBJ2-5,CASSPGRAQGKRETQYF,TGTGCCAGCAGCCCCGGCCGGGCTCAAGGGAAGCGGGAGACCCAGTACTTC
13,-,TRBV19,-,TRBJ2-7,CASSITSSYEQYF,TGTGCCAGTAGTATAACTAGCTCCTACGAGCAGTACTTC
14,-,TRBV7-9,-,TRBJ2-5,CASSDAELQETQYF,TGTGCCAGCAGCGACGCCGAGTTACAAGAGACCCAGTACTTC
20,TRBD2,TRBV14,-,TRBJ2-2,CASSPRLNLAGGSNTGELFF,TGTGCCAGCAGCCCTAGGTTGAATCTAGCGGGAGGATCGAACACCGGGGAGCTGTTTTTT